The 20 T cell receptor beta chains given below trace back to one sample, sequenced in a study of prognosis after radiotherapy for stage I lung cancer. Multiplex PCR in two rounds served to amplify TCR beta CDR3 from genomic DNA. Primers specific to each TRBV and TRBJ gene were used in first-round PCR. TCRdb reprocessed the multiplex PCR reads with MiXCR, giving one entry per CDR3 protein. The table lists roughly 14,000 distinct CDR3 sequences, about a quarter of them singletons. Sequenced material: PBMCs, taken before or after stereotactic body radiation therapy (not recorded which). The receptor source for this set is a donor of 50 years or more with non-small cell lung cancer.

This clonotype showed up many times. This chain connects TRBV14 to TRBJ2-7; 7 nucleotides agree with TRBD1. This CDR3 is 11 amino acids long. Germline V gene sequence: CDR1 SGHDN, CDR2 FVKESK. V lost 8 bases and J lost 12; bases outside the gene matches: 10. CDR3 sequence reads: CASQPGQELYF. DNA of the CDR3: TGTGCCAGCCAACCCGGACAGGAACTGTACTTC.

This clonotype was seen at least ten times. The V call is TRBV3-1, the J call TRBJ2-5; D is possibly TRBD1 (7 bases). In germline, CDR1 is LGHDT, CDR2 YNNKEL (reference sequence). The CDR3 is made up of 17 amino acids. With 2 bases removed from V and 2 bases from J, the gap between germline ends came to 18 bases. CDR3 in DNA: TGTGCCAGCAGCCAAAGAGAAGGACAGGACTATCAAGAGACCCAGTACTTC. It is translated as CASSQREGQDYQETQYF.

By frequency in the sample, this clonotype is medium-sized. The chain couples TRBV2 to TRBJ2-7; 8 bases fit TRBD2. This CDR3 region has 17 residues. Germline CDR1 is SNHLY and CDR2 is FYNNEI. Unmatched junction bases numbered 12, after V lost 5 bases and J lost 0 bases. In nucleotides, the CDR3 is TGTGCCAGCAGTCTGACACCCGGGCTAGCGGGCTCCTACGAGCAGTACTTC. It translates to CASSLTPGLAGSYEQYF.

This clonotype was counted between two and nine times. With only one base between it and a far larger clone, this is likely a read error. The chain couples TRBV6-2 or TRBV6-3 to TRBJ1-2; D ambiguous. Germline assignment: CDR1 MNHEY and CDR2 SVGEGT. The V gene lost 5 bases and the J gene lost 2 bases, with 21 bases spanning the gap. This CDR3 contains 17 residues. The CDR3 here is CASSVLGVVAQNYGYTF. The DNA for the CDR3 is TGTGCCAGCAGTGTCCTGGGTGTAGTGGCACAGAACTATGGCTACACCTTC.

The chain employs TRBV2 and TRBJ1-6; 8 nucleotides line up with TRBD1. V lost 7 bases to trimming and J lost 9 bases; unmatched junction nucleotides: 17. The CDR3 consists of 17 residues. Germline V gives CDR1 SNHLY, CDR2 FYNNEI. CDR3 region: CASTQALAGGSFSPLHF. The CDR3 DNA is TGTGCCAGCACTCAAGCCTTGGCAGGGGGCAGTTTTTCACCCCTCCACTTT.

This clonotype is categorized as medium-sized. V usage is TRBV6-1 and J usage is TRBJ1-5; D perhaps matches TRBD1 (5 bases). Per the germline V gene, CDR1 is MNHNS and CDR2 is SASEGT. Trimming stripped 6 bases from V and 6 bases from J, with 12 bases between. This CDR3 contains 13 residues. CDR3 DNA sequence: TGTGCCAGCAGACCCAAGGGGAGTCAGCCCCAGCATTTT. It encodes CASRPKGSQPQHF.

This clonotype is medium-sized (0.01 to 0.1%) by share. The chain carries TRBV6-1 and TRBJ2-7; weak D call: TRBD2 (6 bases). The CDR3 length is 15 residues. The ends were cut back, 1 base at V and 4 bases at J, with 14 bases in the middle. The germline V gene encodes CDR1 MNHNS and CDR2 SASEGT. CDR3 nucleotide sequence: TGTGCCAGCAGTGAAGAAATAAGGCTAGCGTACGAGCAGTACTTC. This sequence encodes CASSEEIRLAYEQYF.

Many counts were recorded for this clonotype. The chain couples TRBV6-2 or TRBV6-3 to TRBJ2-7, with D maybe TRBD2 (5 bases). The V gene lost 4 bases and the J gene lost 2 bases, with 12 bases spanning the gap. CDR1 is MNHEY and CDR2 is SVGEGT in the germline V gene. This CDR3 contains 14 residues. The CDR3 sequence: CASSCERRAYEQYF. In DNA, the CDR3 is TGTGCCAGCAGTTGCGAGCGGCGCGCCTACGAGCAGTACTTC.

This clonotype was counted between two and nine times. A much larger clone differs from this one at a single base, so this may be a read error. This rearrangement joins TRBV20-1 to TRBJ2-5; TRBD2 aligns across 9 bases. The CDR3 totals 14 residues. Germline V gene data show CDR1 as DFQATT and CDR2 as SNEGSKA (reference sequence). This CDR3 is CSASYAGGQEAQYF. DNA for the CDR3: TGCAGTGCTAGCTACGCGGGAGGGCAAGAGGCCCAGTACTTC.

This clonotype was seen only a few times. A much more abundant neighbour one base away suggests this may be a read error. The gene calls are TRBV7-2 and TRBJ2-3, with 9 bases that match TRBD2. The CDR3 is 13 residues long. The germline V gene has CDR1 SGHTA and CDR2 FQGNSA. CDR3: CSGAGGLADTQYF. As DNA, the CDR3 is TGTAGCGGGGCGGGAGGGCTGGCAGATACGCAGTATTTT.

V usage is TRBV5-4 and J usage is TRBJ1-1; no clear D gene. Germline lookup yields CDR1 SGHNT and CDR2 YYREEE (reference sequence). The CDR3 spans 12 residues. Trimming stripped 2 bases from V and 0 bases from J, with 2 bases between. The CDR3 region has the DNA TGTGCCAGCAGCTTTGTGAACACTGAAGCTTTCTTT. Amino acid sequence: CASSFVNTEAFF. Full variable domain (outside the CDR3, taken from reference TRBV5-4 and TRBJ1-1): ETGVTQSPTHLIKTRGQQVTLRCSSQSGHNTVSWYQQALGQGPQFIFQYYREEENGRGNFPPRFSGLQFPNYSSELNVNALELDDSALYLCASSFVNTEAFFGQGTRLTVV.

To note about this clonotype: One end of the junction varies from germline; a read error may be responsible. The chain couples TRBV28 to TRBJ2-1; D assignment may be TRBD1 or TRBD2 (5 bases each). This CDR3 spans 15 amino acids. The germline gives CDR1 MDHEN, CDR2 SYDVKM. CDR3 sequence reads: CASSSDRDPLNDQFF. DNA for the CDR3: TGTGCCAGCAGTTCAGACCGGGACCCCCTCAATGATCAGTTCTTC. Using reference TRBV28 and TRBJ2-1 for the parts outside the CDR3, the full variable domain is DVKVTQSSRYLVKRTGEKVFLECVQDMDHENMFWYRQDPGLGLRLIYFSYDVKMKEKGDIPEGYSVSREKKERFSLILESASTNQTSMYLCASSSDRDPLNDQFFGPGTRLTVL.

This clonotype was recorded many times. The chain has TRBV7-2 and TRBJ1-3, with no clear D. The germline V gene encodes CDR1 SGHTA and CDR2 FQGNSA. Trimming stripped 5 bases from V and 0 bases from J, with 11 bases between. This CDR3 is 15 amino acids long. The DNA of the CDR3 is TGTGCCAGCAGCCCGTGGGGAAGCTCTGGAAACACCATATATTTT. Protein sequence: CASSPWGSSGNTIYF. Filled out from reference TRBV7-2 and TRBJ1-3, the complete variable domain reads GAGVSQSPSNKVTEKGKDVELRCDPISGHTALYWYRQSLGQGLEFLIYFQGNSAPDKSGLPSDRFSAERTGGSVSTLTIQRTQQEDSAVYLCASSPWGSSGNTIYFGEGSWLTVV.

This clonotype is medium-sized (0.01 to 0.1%) within its sample. The CDR3 coding sequence is TGTGCCAGCAGGTACCAACCGGGACTAGCGTACGAGCAGTACTTC. Protein: CASRYQPGLAYEQYF. The V gene is TRBV28, the J gene TRBJ2-7; TRBD2 agrees at 10 bases. The CDR3 sequence is 15 residues long. Germline V CDR1 and CDR2: MDHEN, SYDVKM. V gave up 6 bases and J gave up 4 bases; unmatched junction bases: 9.

This chain uses TRBV7-8 with TRBJ2-1; D might be TRBD1 (6 bases). V was cut by 3 bases and J by 7 bases, with 16 bases left in between. The CDR3 runs to 15 residues. Germline-derived CDR1 and CDR2 are SGHVS and FQNEAQ. CDR3 in DNA: TGTGCCAGCAGCTTCGGTCAGGGGCATAGAAATGAGCAGTTCTTC. Translation gives CASSFGQGHRNEQFF.

In regard to this clonotype: A read error may account for a junction end that differs from germline. The chain links TRBV5-1 to TRBJ2-1; 8 nucleotides line up with TRBD2. The germline CDR1 and CDR2 sequences are SGHRS and YFSETQ. This CDR3 has 14 residues. DNA of the CDR3: TGCGCCAGTAGCCCGACGGGGGGGTCGGTTGAGCAGCTCTTC. It translates to CASSPTGGSVEQLF.

This clonotype was counted ten times or more. J is TRBJ1-2 and V is TRBV20-1, with a weak D call TRBD1 (5 bases). CDR3 length: 14 residues. V shed 3 bases and J shed 6 bases, with 17 bases lying between them. In germline, CDR1 is DFQATT, CDR2 SNEGSKA (reference sequence). CDR3: CSARVPGGKHGYTF. CDR3 DNA sequence: TGCAGTGCTAGGGTACCCGGGGGAAAACATGGCTACACCTTC.

This clonotype was seen at least ten times. V usage is TRBV19 and J usage is TRBJ2-1; D remains ambiguous. Germline lookup yields CDR1 LNHDA and CDR2 SQIVND (reference sequence). The CDR3 loop spans 12 amino acids. The V and J ends lost 6 bases and 1 base respectively, with 4 bases between them. CDR3 protein: CASRGSYNEQFF. In DNA, the CDR3 is TGTGCCAGTAGGGGGTCCTACAATGAGCAGTTCTTC.

This clonotype is classed as medium-sized. This chain links TRBV11-3 with TRBJ2-2; 9 bases line up with TRBD2. The CDR3 length is 16 residues. Per the germline V gene, CDR1 is SGHNT and CDR2 is YENEEA. V dropped 1 base and J dropped 5; count of bases not matched to a gene: 5. Written as DNA, the CDR3 is TGTGCCAGCAGCTTAGTAGCGGGAGACGGTACCGGGGAGCTGTTTTTT. It translates to CASSLVAGDGTGELFF. The full variable domain, its missing parts supplied by reference TRBV11-3 and TRBJ2-2, is EAGVVQSPRYKIIEKKQPVAFWCNPISGHNTLYWYLQNLGQGPELLIRYENEEAVDDSQLPKDRFSAERLKGVDSTLKIQPAELGDSAVYLCASSLVAGDGTGELFFGEGSRLTVL.

This clonotype was found many times. V is TRBV2 and J is TRBJ2-7; 7 bases are a match to TRBD1. The CDR3 extends over 13 amino acids. V trimming: 11 bases; J trimming: 3 bases; junction bases outside the gene matches: 10. Per germline, CDR1 SNHLY and CDR2 FYNNEI. CDR3 region: CAGRRGTYYEQYF. The CDR3 DNA sequence: TGTGCCGGACGCAGGGGGACGTACTACGAGCAGTACTTC.